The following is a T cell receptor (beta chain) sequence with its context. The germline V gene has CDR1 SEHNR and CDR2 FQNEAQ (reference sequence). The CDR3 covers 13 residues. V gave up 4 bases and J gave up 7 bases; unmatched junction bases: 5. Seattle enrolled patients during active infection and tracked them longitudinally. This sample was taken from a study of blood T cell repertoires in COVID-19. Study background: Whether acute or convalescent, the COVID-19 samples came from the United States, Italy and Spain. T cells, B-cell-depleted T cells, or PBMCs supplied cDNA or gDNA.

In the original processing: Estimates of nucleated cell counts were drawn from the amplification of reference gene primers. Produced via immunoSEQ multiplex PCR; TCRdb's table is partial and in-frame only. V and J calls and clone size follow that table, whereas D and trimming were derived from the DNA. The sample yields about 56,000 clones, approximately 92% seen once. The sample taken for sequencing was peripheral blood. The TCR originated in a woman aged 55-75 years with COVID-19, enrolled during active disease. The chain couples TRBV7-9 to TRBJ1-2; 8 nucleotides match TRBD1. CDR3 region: CASSSGQGSGYTF. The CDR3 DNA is TGTGCCAGCAGCTCAGGACAGGGTAGTGGCTACACCTTC.